This T cell receptor beta chain originates from a study of blood T cell repertoires in COVID-19. The data were produced by immunoSEQ multiplex PCR, yet TCRdb's version contains in-frame clones alone and is incomplete. The sample records 200,000 to 300,000 clones, about 91% being singletons. V was shortened by 0 bases and J by 4 bases, with 14 bases between the two germline ends. The CDR3 totals 16 residues. Germline V lookup: CDR1 LGHNA, CDR2 YSLEER. Sequencing was done on a sample of PBMCs or T cells enriched from blood (not recorded which). The chain joins TRBV4-3 to TRBJ2-3, with D perhaps matching TRBD2 (6 bases). The receptor was isolated from a woman between 40 and 55 years old with acute COVID-19. The CDR3: CASSQDAGMVSDTQYF. The DNA for the CDR3 is TGCGCCAGCAGCCAAGACGCGGGGATGGTGTCAGATACGCAGTATTTT.